The 2 T cell receptor beta chains in this list originate from one sample, sequenced in a study of post-analysis software for immune sequencing data. Whole-study findings and limits: Controls showed lower frequencies than patients for roughly five TRBV segments, and TRBV5-6, TRBV5-1 and TRBV20-1 were among these.

These receptors are not linked to any known antigen. Unique molecular identifiers featured in each of the TCR beta cDNA libraries. MiXCR was run by TCRdb on the PCR reads, yielding one entry per CDR3 protein. The sample records 820,000 or so distinct CDR3 sequences, approximately 53% being singletons. Sequencing was done on a sample of blood. The receptors stem from a girl aged 5-17 years with multiple sclerosis.

The chain recombines TRBV4-1 with TRBJ2-4; D unresolved. Germline CDR1 is MGHRA and CDR2 is YSYEKL. V was shortened by 4 bases and J by 9 bases, with 10 bases between the two germline ends. This CDR3 contains 12 residues. The CDR3 DNA sequence: TGCGCCAGCAGCCCCACAGTGGGCATTCAGTACTTC. Translation gives CASSPTVGIQYF.

The rearrangement links TRBV12-5 to TRBJ1-1; D is ambiguous. The germline CDR1 and CDR2 sequences are LGHNT and FRNRAP. The CDR3 is 14 amino acids. V lost 2 bases and J 0 bases, leaving 7 bases between the germline ends. CDR3 nucleotide sequence: TGTGCTAGTGGTTTGCGGCAGGTGAACACTGAAGCTTTCTTT. Its translation: CASGLRQVNTEAFF.